The subject of this entry is one T cell receptor beta chain. Its antigen is still unknown. This sample is drawn from a study of T cell responses to AZD1222 COVID-19 vaccine. Study-level points and caveats: Clonal diversity was possibly underestimated, and the donors were mostly white British, with more females. Dominant at 160-218 and 743-854, vaccine-associated CD4 TCRs also spanned spike.

Produced via immunoSEQ multiplex PCR; TCRdb's table is partial and in-frame only. The sample has about 130,000 clones, approximately 88% seen once. Germline-derived CDR1 and CDR2 are MDHEN and SYDVKM. The CDR3 is 13 residues long. V was pared by 3 bases and J by 3 bases, with 6 bases between. This TCR derives from an adult in good health. V gene TRBV28 combines with J gene TRBJ2-1; D possibly corresponds to TRBD1 (5 bases). The specimen comprised peripheral blood, sampled on day 0 of AZD1222 vaccination. The CDR3 sequence is CASSFDSYNEQFF. CDR3 in DNA: TGTGCCAGCAGTTTCGACAGCTACAATGAGCAGTTCTTC. The full variable domain, rest sourced from reference TRBV28 and TRBJ2-1, is DVKVTQSSRYLVKRTGEKVFLECVQDMDHENMFWYRQDPGLGLRLIYFSYDVKMKEKGDIPEGYSVSREKKERFSLILESASTNQTSMYLCASSFDSYNEQFFGPGTRLTVL.